This T cell receptor (beta chain) was recorded in a study of blood T cell repertoires in COVID-19 (dated by TCRdb to 2020 to 2021). About the investigation overall: Collaborator samples came from the United States, Italy and Spain and covered acute and convalescent phases of COVID-19. The prospective study material was composed of cDNA or gDNA derived from T cells, B-cell-depleted T cells, or PBMCs. Deeply sampled blood TCRbeta repertoires from subjects exposed to, actively infected with, or recovered from COVID-19 were included in the dataset. The repertoires were released in a freely available public database meant as a resource for research on the immune response to SARS-CoV-2. Samples were obtained from the ongoing ImmuneRACE study (first 160 participants) and from about 1,300 subjects provided by 6 global collaborators. Nearly every sample came with metadata listing a de-identified subject ID, COVID-19 status, age in years and sex. HLA class I and class II types, where available, came from metadata supplied by the sample provider rather than from assay-based typing. General conclusions and limits of the study: Clinical and demographic metadata were provided uncurated, with the amount varying by source and participant.

With regard to this clone: No cognate antigen has been identified for it. Base quality data are lacking; no much larger clone is found one base away.

The immunoSEQ Assay, a bias-controlled multiplex PCR, was used to amplify TCRbeta CDR3 regions from genomic DNA. On the authors' methods: The number of nucleated cells in each sample was estimated by amplification of reference gene primers within the assay. Sequence reads were collapsed and filtered to measure the absolute abundance of every unique TCRbeta CDR3 rearrangement. Productive Simpson clonality was computed per sample as the square root of Simpson's diversity index over productive rearrangements. TCRdb limited this immuneACCESS table to in-frame rearrangements with V and J called. A share of clones is missing; checked studies link under half to unresolved V genes, and the rest is unexplained. The D gene and trimming were derived from the DNA, and the V and J assignments and clone size from that table. Present in this sample are about 380,000 clones, about 85% of which were seen just once. The top ten hold approximately 3.6% of the sample.

Each collaborating institution followed its own protocols to collect whole blood in K2EDTA tubes. For TCRbeta analysis, collaborator samples were shipped as frozen whole blood, as isolated PBMCs, or as DNA extracted from either sample type. The germline V end is reduced by 3 bases and the J end by 9 bases; junction bases left unmatched: 11. The CDR3 numbers 15 residues from cysteine through phenylalanine. Only the CDR3 region is kept as DNA, spanning 45 bases read in frame from base 1. CDR1 and CDR2, per the germline V gene, are SGHTA and FQGTGA. The sequence came from a woman under 30 with acute or convalescent COVID-19. Sequencing was done on a sample of peripheral blood. The rearrangement combines TRBV7-3 with TRBJ2-1, with TRBD2 matching 7 junction bases. The DNA sequence follows: TGTGCCAGCAGCTTCGGACTAGGCGGGTGGGGTGAGCAGTTCTTC. Translated, it gives CASSFGLGGWGEQFF.